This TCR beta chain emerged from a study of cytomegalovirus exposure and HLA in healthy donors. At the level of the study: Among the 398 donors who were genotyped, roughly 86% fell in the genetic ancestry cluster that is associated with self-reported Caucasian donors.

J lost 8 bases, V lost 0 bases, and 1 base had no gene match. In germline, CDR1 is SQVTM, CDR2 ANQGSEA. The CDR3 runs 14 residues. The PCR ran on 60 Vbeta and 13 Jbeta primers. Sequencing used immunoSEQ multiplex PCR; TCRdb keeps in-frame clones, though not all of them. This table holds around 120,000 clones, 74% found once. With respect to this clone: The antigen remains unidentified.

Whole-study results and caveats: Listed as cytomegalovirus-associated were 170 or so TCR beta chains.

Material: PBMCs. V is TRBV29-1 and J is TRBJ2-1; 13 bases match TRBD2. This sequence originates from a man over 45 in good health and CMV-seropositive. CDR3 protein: CSVEDGLAGDEQFF. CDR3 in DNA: TGCAGCGTTGAAGATGGACTAGCGGGAGATGAGCAGTTCTTC.